The clone carrying this T cell receptor (beta chain) was recorded at least ten times. Its specificity is not known. The data were taken from a study of blood T cells in healthy people across ages. General observations from the study: Strong correlation was found linking TCR beta diversity to naive T cell percentage.

A second PCR, run for about 7 to 11 cycles, used a sample-barcoded 5' primer plus a J-beta primer mix. TCRdb re-analysed the 5' RACE reads in MiXCR, keeping a single row per CDR3 protein. The sample yields hundreds of thousands of distinct CDR3 sequences, approximately 21% seen once. The CDR3 length is 15 residues. The germline CDR1 and CDR2 sequences are LNHDA and SQIVND (reference sequence). The V end lost 3 bases, the J end lost 1 base, and 12 bases lay between the germline ends. The source is a man between 65 and 80 years old in good health. This chain uses TRBV19 with TRBJ1-1, with D unclear. Sequenced material: blood. Written as DNA, the CDR3 is TGTGCCAGTAGTATGAGAGGAGACGCGAACACTGAAGCTTTCTTT. It specifies CASSMRGDANTEAFF.